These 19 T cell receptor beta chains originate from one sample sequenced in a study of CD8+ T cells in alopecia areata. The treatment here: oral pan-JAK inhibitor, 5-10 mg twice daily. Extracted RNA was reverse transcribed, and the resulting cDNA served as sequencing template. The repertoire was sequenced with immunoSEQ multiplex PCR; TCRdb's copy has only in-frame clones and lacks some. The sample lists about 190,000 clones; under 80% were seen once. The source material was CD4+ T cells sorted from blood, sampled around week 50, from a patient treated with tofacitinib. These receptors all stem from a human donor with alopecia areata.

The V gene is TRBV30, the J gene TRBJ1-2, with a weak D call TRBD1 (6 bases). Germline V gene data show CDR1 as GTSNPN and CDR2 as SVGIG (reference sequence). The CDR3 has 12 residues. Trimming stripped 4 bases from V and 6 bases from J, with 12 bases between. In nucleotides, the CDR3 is TGTGCCTGGAATTTACAGGGAGATGGCTACACCTTC. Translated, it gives CAWNLQGDGYTF.

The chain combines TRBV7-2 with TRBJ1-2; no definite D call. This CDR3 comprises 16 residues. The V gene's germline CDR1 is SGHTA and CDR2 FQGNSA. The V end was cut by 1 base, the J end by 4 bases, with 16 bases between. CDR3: CASSLGRGLQSYGYTF. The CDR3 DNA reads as TGTGCCAGCAGCTTAGGGCGAGGGCTGCAGAGCTATGGCTACACCTTC.

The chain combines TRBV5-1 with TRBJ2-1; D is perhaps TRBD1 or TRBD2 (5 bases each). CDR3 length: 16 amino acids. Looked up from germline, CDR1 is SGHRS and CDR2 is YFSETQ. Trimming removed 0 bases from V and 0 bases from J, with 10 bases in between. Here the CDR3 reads CASSLAPGSSYNEQFF. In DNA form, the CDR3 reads TGCGCCAGCAGCTTGGCGCCAGGGAGCTCCTACAATGAGCAGTTCTTC.

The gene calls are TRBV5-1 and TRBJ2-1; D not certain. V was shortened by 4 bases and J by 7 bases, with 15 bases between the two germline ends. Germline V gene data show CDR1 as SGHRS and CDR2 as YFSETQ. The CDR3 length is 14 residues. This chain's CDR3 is CASSPDEAGNEQFF. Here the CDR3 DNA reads TGCGCCAGCAGCCCGGACGAGGCCGGGAATGAGCAGTTCTTC.

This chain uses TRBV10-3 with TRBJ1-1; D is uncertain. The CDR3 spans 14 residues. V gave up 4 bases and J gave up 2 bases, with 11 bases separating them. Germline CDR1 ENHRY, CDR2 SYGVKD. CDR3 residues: CAISAGFLNTEAFF. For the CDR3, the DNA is TGTGCCATCAGTGCCGGGTTCCTTAACACTGAAGCTTTCTTT.

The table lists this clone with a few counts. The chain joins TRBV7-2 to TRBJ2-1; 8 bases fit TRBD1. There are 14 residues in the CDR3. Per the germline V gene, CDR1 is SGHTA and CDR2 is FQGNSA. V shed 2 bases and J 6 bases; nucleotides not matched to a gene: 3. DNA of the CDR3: TGTGCCAGCAGCTTATGGACAGGGATCAATGAGCAGTTCTTC. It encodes CASSLWTGINEQFF.

CDR3 protein: CSVAGQTTDTQYF. The DNA for the CDR3 is TGCAGCGTTGCGGGACAAACCACGGATACGCAGTATTTT. The chain has TRBV29-1 and TRBJ2-3, with TRBD1 as a possible D gene (6 bases). Trimming took off 4 bases at V and 6 bases at J, with 14 bases between the two ends. Germline V lookup: CDR1 SQVTM, CDR2 ANQGSEA. The CDR3 extends over 13 amino acids.

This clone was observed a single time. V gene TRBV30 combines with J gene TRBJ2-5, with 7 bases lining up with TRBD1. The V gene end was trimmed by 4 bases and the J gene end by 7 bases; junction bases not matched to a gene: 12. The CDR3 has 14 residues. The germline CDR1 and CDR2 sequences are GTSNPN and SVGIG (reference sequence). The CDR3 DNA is TGTGCCTGGAACCCCGGACAGGCAGGTGGGACCCAGTACTTC. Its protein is CAWNPGQAGGTQYF.

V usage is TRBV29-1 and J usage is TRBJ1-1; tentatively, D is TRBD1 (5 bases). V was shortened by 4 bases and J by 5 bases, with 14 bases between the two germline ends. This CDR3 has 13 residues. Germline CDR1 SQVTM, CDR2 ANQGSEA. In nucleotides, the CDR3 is TGCAGCGTTGCTTATGAGGGGTGGACTGAAGCTTTCTTT. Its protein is CSVAYEGWTEAFF.

The CDR3 DNA is TGTGCCAGCAGTATTAACCCGGGACAGGGCTACGAGCAGTACTTC. Protein sequence: CASSINPGQGYEQYF. The V and J genes are TRBV27 and TRBJ2-7; 9 bases map to TRBD1. The V segment lost 5 bases and the J segment 3 bases; nucleotides outside the gene matches: 8. The CDR3 is 15 amino acids. Germline V gives CDR1 MNHEY, CDR2 SMNVEV (reference sequence).

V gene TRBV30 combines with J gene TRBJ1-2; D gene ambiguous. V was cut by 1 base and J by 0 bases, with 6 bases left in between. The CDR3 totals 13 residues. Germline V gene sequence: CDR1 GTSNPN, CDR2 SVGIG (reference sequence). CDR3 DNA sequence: TGTGCCTGGAGTGCACAGACTAACTATGGCTACACCTTC. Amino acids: CAWSAQTNYGYTF.

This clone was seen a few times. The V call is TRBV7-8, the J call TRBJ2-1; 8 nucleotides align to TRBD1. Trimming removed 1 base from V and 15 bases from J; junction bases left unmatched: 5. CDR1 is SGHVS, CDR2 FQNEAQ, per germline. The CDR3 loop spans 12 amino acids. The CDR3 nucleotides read TGTGCCAGCAGCTTAGTTTCAGGGGGCCCGTTCTTC. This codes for CASSLVSGGPFF.

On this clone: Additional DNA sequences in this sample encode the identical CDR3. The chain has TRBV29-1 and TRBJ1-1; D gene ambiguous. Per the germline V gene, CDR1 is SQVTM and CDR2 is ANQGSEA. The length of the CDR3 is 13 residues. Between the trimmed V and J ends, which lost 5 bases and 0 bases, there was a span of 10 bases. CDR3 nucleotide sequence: TGCAGCGTTCATGGACGTATGAACACTGAAGCTTTCTTT. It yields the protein CSVHGRMNTEAFF.

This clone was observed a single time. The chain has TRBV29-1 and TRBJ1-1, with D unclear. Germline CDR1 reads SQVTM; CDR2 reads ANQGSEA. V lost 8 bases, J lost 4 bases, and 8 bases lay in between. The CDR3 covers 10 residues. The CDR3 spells CSSGGTEAFF. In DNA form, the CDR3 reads TGCAGCTCGGGTGGCACTGAAGCTTTCTTT.

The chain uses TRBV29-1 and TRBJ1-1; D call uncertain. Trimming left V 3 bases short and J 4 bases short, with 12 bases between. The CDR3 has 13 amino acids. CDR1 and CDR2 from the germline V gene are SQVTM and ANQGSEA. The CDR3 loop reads CSVDNPVATEAFF. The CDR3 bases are TGCAGCGTTGATAATCCTGTCGCCACTGAAGCTTTCTTT.

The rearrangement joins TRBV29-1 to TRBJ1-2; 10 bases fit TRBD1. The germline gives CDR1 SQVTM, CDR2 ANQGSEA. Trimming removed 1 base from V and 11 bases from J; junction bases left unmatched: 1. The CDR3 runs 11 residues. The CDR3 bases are TGCAGCGTTGAAGGGGACAGGGGTTACACCTTC. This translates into CSVEGDRGYTF. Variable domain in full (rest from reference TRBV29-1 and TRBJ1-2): SAVISQKPSRDICQRGTSLTIQCQVDSQVTMMFWYRQQPGQSLTLIATANQGSEATYESGFVIDKFPISRPNLTFSTLTVSNMSPEDSSIYLCSVEGDRGYTFGSGTRLTVV.

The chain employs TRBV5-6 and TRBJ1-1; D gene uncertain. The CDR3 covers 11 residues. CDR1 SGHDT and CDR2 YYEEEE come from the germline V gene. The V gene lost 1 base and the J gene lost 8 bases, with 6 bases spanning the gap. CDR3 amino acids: CASSLSGEAFF. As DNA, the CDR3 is TGTGCCAGCAGCTTGTCAGGAGAAGCTTTCTTT.

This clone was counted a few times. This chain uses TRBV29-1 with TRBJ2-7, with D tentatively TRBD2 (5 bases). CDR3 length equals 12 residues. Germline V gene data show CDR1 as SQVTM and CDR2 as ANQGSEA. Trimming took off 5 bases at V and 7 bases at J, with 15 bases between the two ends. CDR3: CSVLEGPREQYF. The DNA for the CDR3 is TGCAGCGTTTTAGAGGGCCCTCGGGAGCAGTACTTC.

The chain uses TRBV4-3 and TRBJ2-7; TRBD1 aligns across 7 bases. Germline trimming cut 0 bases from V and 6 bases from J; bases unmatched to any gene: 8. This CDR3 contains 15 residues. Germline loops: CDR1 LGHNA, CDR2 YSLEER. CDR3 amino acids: CASSQDATGSLEQYF. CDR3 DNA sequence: TGCGCCAGCAGCCAAGACGCGACAGGGTCACTCGAGCAGTACTTC.